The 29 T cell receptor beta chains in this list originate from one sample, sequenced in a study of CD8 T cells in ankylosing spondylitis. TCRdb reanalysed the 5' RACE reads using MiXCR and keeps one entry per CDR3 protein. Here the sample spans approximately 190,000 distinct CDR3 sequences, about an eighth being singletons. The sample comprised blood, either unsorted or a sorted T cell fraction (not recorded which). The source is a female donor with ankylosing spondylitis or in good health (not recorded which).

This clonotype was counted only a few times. The CDR3 DNA is TGTGCCAGCAGCGTAGCCGGGGGGATTTGGGAAAAACTGTTTTTT. Its protein is CASSVAGGIWEKLFF. The rearrangement joins TRBV9 to TRBJ1-4; D is perhaps TRBD1 (5 bases). The CDR3 has 15 amino acids. CDR1 is SGDLS and CDR2 is YYNGEE in the germline V gene. V dropped 0 bases and J dropped 8 bases, with 14 bases sitting between them.

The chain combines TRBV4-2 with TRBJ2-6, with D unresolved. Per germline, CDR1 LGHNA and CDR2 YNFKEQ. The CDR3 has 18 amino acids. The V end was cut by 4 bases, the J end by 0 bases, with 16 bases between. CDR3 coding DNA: TGTGCCAGCAGCCCTATCCCCCCAGCCAACTCTGGGGCCAACGTCCTGACTTTC. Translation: CASSPIPPANSGANVLTF.

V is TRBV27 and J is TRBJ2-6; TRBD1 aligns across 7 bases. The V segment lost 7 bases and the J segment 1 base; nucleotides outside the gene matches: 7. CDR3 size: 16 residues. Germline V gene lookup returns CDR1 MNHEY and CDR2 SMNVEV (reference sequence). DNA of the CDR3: TGTGCCAGCACCAACAGGGGAATTTCTGGGGCCAACGTCCTGACTTTC. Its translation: CASTNRGISGANVLTF.

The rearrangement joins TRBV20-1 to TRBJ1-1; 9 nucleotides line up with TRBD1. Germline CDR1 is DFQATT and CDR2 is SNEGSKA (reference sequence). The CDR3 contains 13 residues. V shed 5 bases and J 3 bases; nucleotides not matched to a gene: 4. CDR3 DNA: TGCAGTGCTCAGGGGACAGGGCACACTGAAGCTTTCTTT. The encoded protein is CSAQGTGHTEAFF.

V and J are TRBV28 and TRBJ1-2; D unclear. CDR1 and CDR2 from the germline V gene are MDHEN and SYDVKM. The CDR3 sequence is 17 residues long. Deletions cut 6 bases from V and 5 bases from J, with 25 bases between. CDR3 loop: CASRGRRTTKSQYGYTF. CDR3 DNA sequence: TGTGCCAGCAGGGGGAGAAGGACCACAAAGTCCCAGTATGGCTACACCTTC.

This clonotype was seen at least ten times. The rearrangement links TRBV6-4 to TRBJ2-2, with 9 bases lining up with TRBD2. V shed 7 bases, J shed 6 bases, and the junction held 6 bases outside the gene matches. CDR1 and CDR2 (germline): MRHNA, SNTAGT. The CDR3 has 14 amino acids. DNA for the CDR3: TGTGCCAGCACGGGTCTAGCGGGATCCGGGGAGCTGTTTTTT. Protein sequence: CASTGLAGSGELFF.

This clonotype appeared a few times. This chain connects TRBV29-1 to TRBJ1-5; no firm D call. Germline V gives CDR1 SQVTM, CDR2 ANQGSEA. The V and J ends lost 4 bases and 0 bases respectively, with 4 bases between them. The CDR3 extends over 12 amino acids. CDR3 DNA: TGCAGCGTTGCCGTTAGCAATCAGCCCCAGCATTTT. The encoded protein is CSVAVSNQPQHF.

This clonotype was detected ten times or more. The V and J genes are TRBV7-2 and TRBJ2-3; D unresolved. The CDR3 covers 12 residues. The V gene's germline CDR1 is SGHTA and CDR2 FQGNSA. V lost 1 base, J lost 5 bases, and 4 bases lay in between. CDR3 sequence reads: CASSLERDTQYF. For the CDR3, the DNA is TGTGCCAGCAGCTTAGAGCGAGATACGCAGTATTTT. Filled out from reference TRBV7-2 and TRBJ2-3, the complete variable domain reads GAGVSQSPSNKVTEKGKDVELRCDPISGHTALYWYRQSLGQGLEFLIYFQGNSAPDKSGLPSDRFSAERTGGSVSTLTIQRTQQEDSAVYLCASSLERDTQYFGPGTRLTVL.

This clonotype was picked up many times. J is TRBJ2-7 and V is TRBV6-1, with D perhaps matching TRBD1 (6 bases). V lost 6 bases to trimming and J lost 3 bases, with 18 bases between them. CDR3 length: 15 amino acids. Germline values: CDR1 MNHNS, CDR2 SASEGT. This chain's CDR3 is CASSPLPGQSYEQYF. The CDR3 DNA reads TGTGCCAGCAGCCCCCTTCCAGGACAGAGCTACGAGCAGTACTTC.

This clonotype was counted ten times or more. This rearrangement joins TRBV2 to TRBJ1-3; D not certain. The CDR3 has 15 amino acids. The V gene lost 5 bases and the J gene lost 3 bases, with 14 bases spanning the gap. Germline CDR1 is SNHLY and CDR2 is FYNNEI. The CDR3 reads CASSNKEGGGNTIYF. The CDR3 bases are TGTGCCAGCAGTAACAAGGAGGGTGGTGGAAACACCATATATTTT.

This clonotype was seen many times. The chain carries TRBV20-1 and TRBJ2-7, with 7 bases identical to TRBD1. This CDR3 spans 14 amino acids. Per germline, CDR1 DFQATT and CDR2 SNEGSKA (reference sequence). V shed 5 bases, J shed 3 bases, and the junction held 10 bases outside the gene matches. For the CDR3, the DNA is TGCAGTGCTGCCTACCCGGGACAGAGCTACGAGCAGTACTTC. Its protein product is CSAAYPGQSYEQYF.

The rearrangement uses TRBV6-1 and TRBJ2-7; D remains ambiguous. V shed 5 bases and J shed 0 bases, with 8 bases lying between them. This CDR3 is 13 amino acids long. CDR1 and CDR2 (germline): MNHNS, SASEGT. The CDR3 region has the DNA TGTGCCAGCAGTCTCCCGAACTCCTACGAGCAGTACTTC. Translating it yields CASSLPNSYEQYF.

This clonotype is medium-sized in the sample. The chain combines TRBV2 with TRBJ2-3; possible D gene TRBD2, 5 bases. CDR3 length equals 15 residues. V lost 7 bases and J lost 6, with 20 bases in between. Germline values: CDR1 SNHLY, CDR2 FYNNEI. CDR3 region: CASIDRRNSIDTQYF. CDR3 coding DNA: TGTGCCAGCATTGATAGGAGGAACTCCATCGATACGCAGTATTTT.

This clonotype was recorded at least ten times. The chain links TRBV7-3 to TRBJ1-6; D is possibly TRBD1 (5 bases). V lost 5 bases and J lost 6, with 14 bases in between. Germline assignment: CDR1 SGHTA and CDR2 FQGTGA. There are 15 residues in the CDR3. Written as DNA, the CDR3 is TGTGCCAGCAGCGCTAGGTCAGGGAGTAATTCACCCCTCCACTTT. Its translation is CASSARSGSNSPLHF. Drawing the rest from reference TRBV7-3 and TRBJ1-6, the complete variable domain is GAGVSQTPSNKVTEKGKYVELRCDPISGHTALYWYRQSLGQGPEFLIYFQGTGAADDSGLPNDRFFAVRPEGSVSTLKIQRTERGDSAVYLCASSARSGSNSPLHFGNGTRLTVT.

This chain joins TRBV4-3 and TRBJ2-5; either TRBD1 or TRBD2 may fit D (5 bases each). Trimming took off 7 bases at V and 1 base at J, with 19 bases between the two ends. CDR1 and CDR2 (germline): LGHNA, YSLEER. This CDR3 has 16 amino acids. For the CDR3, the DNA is TGCGCCAGCACCCCAGAGAGGGGACGGCTCCAAGAGACCCAGTACTTC. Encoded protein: CASTPERGRLQETQYF.

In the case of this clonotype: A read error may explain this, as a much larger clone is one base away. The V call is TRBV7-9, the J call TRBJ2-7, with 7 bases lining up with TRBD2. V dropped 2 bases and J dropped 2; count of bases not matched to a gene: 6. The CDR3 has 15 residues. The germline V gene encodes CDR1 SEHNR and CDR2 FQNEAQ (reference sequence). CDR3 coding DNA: TGTGCCAGCAGCTTATTTGGAGGGACTACCTACGAGCAGTACTTC. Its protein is CASSLFGGTTYEQYF.

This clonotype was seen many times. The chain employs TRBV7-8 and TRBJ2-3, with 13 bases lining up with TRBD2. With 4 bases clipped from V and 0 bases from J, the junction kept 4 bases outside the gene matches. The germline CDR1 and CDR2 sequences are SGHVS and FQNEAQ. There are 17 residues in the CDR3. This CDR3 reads CASSSGLAGSSTDTQYF. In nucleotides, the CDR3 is TGTGCCAGCAGCTCGGGACTAGCGGGATCTAGCACAGATACGCAGTATTTT.

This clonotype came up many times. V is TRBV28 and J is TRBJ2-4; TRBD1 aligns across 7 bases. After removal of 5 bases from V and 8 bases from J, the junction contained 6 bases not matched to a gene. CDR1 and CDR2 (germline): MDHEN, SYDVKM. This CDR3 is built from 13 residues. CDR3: CASSHTGVDIQYF. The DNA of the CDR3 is TGTGCCAGCAGTCACACAGGGGTAGACATTCAGTACTTC.

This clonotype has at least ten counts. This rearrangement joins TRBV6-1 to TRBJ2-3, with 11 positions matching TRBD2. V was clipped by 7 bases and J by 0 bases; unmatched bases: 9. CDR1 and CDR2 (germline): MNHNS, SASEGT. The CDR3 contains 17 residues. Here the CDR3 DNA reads TGTGCCAGCAAACCTTTAGCGGGAGGGGTCAGCACAGATACGCAGTATTTT. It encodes CASKPLAGGVSTDTQYF.

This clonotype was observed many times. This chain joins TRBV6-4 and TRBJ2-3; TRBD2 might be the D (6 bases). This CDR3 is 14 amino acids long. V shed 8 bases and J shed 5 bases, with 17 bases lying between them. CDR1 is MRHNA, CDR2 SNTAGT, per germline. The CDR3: CASGTLGLIDTQYF. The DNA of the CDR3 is TGTGCCAGCGGGACTCTGGGGTTGATAGATACGCAGTATTTT.

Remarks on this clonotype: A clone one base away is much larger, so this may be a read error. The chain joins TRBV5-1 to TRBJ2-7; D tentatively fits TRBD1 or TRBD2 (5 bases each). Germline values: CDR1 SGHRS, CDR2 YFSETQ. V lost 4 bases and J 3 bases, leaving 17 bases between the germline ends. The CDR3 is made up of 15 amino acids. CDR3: CASSPDGTSFYEQYF. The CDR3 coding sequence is TGCGCCAGCAGCCCAGACGGGACGTCCTTCTACGAGCAGTACTTC.

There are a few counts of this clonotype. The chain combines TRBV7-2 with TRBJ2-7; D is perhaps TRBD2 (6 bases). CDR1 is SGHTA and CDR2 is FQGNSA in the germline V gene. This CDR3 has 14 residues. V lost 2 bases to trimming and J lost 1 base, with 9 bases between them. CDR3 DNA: TGTGCCAGCAGCTTACGCCGGGAGTCCTACGAGCAGTACTTC. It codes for CASSLRRESYEQYF.

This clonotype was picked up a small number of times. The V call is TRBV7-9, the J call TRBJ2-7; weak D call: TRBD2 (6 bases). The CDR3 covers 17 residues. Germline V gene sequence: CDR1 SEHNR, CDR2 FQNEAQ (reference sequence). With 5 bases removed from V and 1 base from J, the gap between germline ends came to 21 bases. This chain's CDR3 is CASSTARGSLGSYEQYF. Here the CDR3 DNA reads TGTGCCAGCAGCACGGCGCGGGGCTCCCTGGGGTCCTACGAGCAGTACTTC.

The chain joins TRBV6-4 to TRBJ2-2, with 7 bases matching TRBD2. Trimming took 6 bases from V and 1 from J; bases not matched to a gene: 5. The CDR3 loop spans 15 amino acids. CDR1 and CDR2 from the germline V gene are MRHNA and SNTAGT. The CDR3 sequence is CASSVGGENTGELFF. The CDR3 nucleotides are TGTGCCAGCAGCGTTGGGGGGGAGAACACCGGGGAGCTGTTTTTT.

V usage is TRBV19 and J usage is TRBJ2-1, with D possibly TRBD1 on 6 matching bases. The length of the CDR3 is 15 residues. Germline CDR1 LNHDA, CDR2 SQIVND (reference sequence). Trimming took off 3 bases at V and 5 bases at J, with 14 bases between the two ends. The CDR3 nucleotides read TGTGCCAGTAGTATTCGGCAGGGGACCAACAATGAGCAGTTCTTC. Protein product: CASSIRQGTNNEQFF. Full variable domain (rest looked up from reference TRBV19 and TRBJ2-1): DGGITQSPKYLFRKEGQNVTLSCEQNLNHDAMYWYRQDPGQGLRLIYYSQIVNDFQKGDIAEGYSVSREKKESFPLTVTSAQKNPTAFYLCASSIRQGTNNEQFFGPGTRLTVL.

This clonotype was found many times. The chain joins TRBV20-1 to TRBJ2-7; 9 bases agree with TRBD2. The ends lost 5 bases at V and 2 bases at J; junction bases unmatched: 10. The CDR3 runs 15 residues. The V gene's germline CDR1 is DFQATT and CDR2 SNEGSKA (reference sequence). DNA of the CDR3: TGCAGTGCTGGACATAGCGGGAGTGGCGCCTACGAGCAGTACTTC. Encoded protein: CSAGHSGSGAYEQYF.

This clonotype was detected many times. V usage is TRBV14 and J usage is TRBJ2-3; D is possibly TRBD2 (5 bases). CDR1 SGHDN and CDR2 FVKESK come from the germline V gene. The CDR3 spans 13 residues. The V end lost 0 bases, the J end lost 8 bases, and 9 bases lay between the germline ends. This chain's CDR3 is CASSQDPAGTQYF. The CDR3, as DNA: TGTGCCAGCAGCCAAGACCCGGCGGGTACGCAGTATTTT. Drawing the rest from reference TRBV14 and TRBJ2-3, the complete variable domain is EAGVTQFPSHSVIEKGQTVTLRCDPISGHDNLYWYRRVMGKEIKFLLHFVKESKQDESGMPNNRFLAERTGGTYSTLKVQPAELEDSGVYFCASSQDPAGTQYFGPGTRLTVL.

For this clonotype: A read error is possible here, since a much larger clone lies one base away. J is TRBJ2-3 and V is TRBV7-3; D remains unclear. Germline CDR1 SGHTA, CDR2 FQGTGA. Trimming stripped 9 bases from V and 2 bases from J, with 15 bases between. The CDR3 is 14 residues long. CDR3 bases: TGTGCCAGAAGCCTAGGTTGGGCCACAGATACGCAGTATTTT. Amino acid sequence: CARSLGWATDTQYF.

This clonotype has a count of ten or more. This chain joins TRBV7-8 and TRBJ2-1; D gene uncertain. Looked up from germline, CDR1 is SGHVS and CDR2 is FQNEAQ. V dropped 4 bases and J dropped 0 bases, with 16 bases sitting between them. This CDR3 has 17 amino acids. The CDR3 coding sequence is TGTGCCAGCAGCTCTGTGAGCCGTTTGAGCTCCTACAATGAGCAGTTCTTC. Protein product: CASSSVSRLSSYNEQFF.